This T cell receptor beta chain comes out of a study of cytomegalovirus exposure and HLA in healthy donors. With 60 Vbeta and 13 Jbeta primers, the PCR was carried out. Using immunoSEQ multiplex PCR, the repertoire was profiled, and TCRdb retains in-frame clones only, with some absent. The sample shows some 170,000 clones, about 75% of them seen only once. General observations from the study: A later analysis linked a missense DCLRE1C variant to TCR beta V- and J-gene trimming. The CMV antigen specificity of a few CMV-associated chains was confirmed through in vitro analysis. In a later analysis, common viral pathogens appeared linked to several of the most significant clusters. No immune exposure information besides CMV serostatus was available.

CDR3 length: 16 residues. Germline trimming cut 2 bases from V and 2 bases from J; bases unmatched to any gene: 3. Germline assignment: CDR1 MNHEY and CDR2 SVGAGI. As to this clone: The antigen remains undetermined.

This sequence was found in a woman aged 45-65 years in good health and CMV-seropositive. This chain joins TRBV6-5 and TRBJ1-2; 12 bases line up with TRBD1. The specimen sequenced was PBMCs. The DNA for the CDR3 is TGTGCCAGCAGTTACGGGGACAGGGGGCGCAACTATGGCTACACCTTC. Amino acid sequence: CASSYGDRGRNYGYTF.